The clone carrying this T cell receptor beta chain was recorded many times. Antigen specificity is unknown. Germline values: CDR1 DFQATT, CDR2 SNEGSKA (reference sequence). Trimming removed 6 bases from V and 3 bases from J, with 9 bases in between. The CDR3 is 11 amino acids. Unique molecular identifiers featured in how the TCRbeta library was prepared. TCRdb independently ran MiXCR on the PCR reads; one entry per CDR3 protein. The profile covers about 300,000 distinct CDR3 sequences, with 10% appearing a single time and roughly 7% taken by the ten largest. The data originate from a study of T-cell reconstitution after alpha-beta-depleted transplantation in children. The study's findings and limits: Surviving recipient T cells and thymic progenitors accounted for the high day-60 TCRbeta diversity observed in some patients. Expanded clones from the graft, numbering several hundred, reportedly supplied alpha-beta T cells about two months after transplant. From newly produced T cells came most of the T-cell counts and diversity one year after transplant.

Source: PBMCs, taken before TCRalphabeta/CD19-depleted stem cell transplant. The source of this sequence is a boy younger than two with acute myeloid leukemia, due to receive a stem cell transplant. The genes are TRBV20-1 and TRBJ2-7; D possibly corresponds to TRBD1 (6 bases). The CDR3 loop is CSATTGYEQYF. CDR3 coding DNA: TGCAGTGCCACGACAGGCTACGAGCAGTACTTC.